This T cell receptor (beta chain) is from a study of T cell repertoires in cytomegalovirus infection. Notes on the study in general: Dominating the ex vivo response were TCR beta clonotypes that were CMV-specific and HLA-C-restricted.

About this clonotype: Its antigen is not known.

TCRdb re-called the reads with MiXCR, one entry per CDR3 protein. There are some 590,000 distinct CDR3 sequences in the sample; 40% occur only once, and 48% lies in the top ten. The CDR3 contains 14 residues. The V gene end was trimmed by 6 bases and the J gene end by 6 bases; junction bases not matched to a gene: 13. Germline V gene lookup returns CDR1 DFQATT and CDR2 SNEGSKA (reference sequence). The TCR comes from a human donor in good health (CMV status not recorded). Some clones in this sample may be carry-over from other donors' samples. This rearrangement joins TRBV20-1 to TRBJ2-7; 8 bases are a match to TRBD2. The source was cultured PBMCs, collected from culture after CMV antigen stimulation. Here the CDR3 DNA reads TGCAGTGCCCCCTCAGCGGGGGTAACGGCCGAGCAGTACTTC. Amino acids: CSAPSAGVTAEQYF.